This T cell receptor (beta chain) was identified in a study of early T cells in non-severe SARS-CoV-2 infection. The overall study: Sequenced material consisted of bulk RNA (from unsorted whole blood), and chains were unpaired. General study findings and limits: There was a bias toward anti-spike CD8 responses in VDJdb matching, which missed private and CD4 specificities.

Attachment of unique molecular identifiers to individual cDNA molecules was performed. TCRdb itself ran the 5' RACE reads through MiXCR, one entry per CDR3 protein. The sample has some 23,000 distinct CDR3 sequences, 4.8% seen once; the top ten hold just over 6.5%. Trimming took off 1 base at V and 0 bases at J, with 7 bases between the two ends. The germline V gene has CDR1 LNHDA and CDR2 SQIVND (reference sequence). The CDR3 sequence is 15 residues long. This clonotype has a handful of counts. Its antigen is not identified. The TCR sequence derives from an adult who was a healthcare worker with PCR-confirmed SARS-CoV-2 infection or an uninfected control (not recorded which). Sequencing was done on a sample of whole blood. The chain joins TRBV19 to TRBJ2-1; D gene unclear. For the CDR3, the DNA is TGTGCCAGTAGTATAGCGAGGAGCTCCTACAATGAGCAGTTCTTC. This gives the protein CASSIARSSYNEQFF.